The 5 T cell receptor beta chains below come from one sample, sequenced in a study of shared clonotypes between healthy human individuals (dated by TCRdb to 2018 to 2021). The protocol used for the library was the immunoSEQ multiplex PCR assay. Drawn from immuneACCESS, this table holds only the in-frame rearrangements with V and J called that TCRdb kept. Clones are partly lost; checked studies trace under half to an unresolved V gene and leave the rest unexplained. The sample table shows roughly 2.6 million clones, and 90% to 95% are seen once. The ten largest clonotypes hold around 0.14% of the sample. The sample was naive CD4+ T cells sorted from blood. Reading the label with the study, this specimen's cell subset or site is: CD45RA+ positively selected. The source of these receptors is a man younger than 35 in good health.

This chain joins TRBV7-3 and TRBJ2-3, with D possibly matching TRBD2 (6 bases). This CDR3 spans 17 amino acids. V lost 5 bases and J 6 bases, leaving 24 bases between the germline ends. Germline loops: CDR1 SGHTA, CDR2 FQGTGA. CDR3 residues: CASSPHPGLTAADTQYF. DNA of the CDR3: TGTGCCAGCAGCCCCCATCCGGGACTTACAGCAGCTGATACGCAGTATTTT.

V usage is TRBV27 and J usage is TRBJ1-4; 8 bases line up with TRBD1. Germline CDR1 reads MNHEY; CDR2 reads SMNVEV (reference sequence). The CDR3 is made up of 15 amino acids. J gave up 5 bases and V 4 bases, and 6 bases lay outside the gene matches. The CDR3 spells CASSSQGARNEKLFF. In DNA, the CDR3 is TGTGCCAGCAGTTCCCAGGGGGCGAGGAATGAAAAACTGTTTTTT.

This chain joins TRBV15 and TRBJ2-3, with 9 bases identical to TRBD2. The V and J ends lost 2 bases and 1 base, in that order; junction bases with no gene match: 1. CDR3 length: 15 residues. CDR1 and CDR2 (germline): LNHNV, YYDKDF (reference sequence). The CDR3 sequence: CATSRIAGGTDTQYF. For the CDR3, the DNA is TGTGCCACCAGCAGAATAGCGGGAGGCACAGATACGCAGTATTTT.

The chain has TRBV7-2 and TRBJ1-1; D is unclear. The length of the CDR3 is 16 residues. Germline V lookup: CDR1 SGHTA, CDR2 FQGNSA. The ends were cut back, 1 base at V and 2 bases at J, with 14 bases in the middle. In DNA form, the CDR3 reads TGTGCCAGCAGCTTAGGACAAAGCTACATCAACACTGAAGCTTTCTTT. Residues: CASSLGQSYINTEAFF.

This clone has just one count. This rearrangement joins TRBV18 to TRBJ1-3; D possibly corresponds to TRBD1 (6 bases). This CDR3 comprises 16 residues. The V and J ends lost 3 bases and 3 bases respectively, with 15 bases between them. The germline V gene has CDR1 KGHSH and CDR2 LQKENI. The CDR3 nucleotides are TGTGCCAGCTCACCTATCACAGGGAAGAATGGAAACACCATATATTTT. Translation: CASSPITGKNGNTIYF.